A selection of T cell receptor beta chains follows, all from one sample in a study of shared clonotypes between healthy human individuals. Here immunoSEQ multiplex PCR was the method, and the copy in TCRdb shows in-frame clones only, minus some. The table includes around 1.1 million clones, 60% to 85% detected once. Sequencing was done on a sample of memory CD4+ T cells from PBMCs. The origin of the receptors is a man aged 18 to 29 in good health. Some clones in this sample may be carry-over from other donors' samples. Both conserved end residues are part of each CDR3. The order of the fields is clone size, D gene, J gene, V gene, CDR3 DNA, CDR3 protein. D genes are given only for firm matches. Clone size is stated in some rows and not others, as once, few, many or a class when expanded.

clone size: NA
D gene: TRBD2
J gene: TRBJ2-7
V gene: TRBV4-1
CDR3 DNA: TGCGCCAGCAGCCAAGAAGCGGGAGGGCCTGGCGAGCAGTACTTC
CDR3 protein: CASSQEAGGPGEQYF

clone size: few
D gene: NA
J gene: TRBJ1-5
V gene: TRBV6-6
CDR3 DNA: TGTGCCAGCAGTTACAATCGGGCCGGCGATCAGCCCCAGCATTTT
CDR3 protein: CASSYNRAGDQPQHF

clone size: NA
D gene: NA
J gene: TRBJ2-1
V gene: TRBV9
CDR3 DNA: TGTGCCAGCAGCGTTCGCGGGACACACAATGAGCAGTTCTTC
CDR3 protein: CASSVRGTHNEQFF

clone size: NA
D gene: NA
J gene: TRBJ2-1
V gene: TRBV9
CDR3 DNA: TGTGCCAGCAGCTCCAACCCTGTAAGTAATGAGCAGTTCTTC
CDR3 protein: CASSSNPVSNEQFF

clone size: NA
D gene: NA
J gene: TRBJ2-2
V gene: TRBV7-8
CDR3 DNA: TGTGCCAGCAGACTTAGCGGCAACACCGGGGAGCTGTTTTTT
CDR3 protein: CASRLSGNTGELFF

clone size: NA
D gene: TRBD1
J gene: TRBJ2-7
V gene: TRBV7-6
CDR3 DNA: TGTGCCAGCAGCTTAGATGCGGGACAGGGCTACGAGCAGTACTTC
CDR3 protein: CASSLDAGQGYEQYF

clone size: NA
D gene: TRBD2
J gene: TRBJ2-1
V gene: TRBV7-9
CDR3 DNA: TGTGCCAGCCGACTAGCGGGAGGCAATGAGCAGTTCTTC
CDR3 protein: CASRLAGGNEQFF

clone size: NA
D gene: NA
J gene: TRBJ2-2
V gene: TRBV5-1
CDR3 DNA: TGCGCCAGCAGTCGGGTCCTGAACACCGGGGAGCTGTTTTTT
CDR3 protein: CASSRVLNTGELFF

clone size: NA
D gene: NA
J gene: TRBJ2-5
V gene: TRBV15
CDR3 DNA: TGTGCCACCAGCAGAGATGTAAGGGACCGGGAGACCCAGTACTTC
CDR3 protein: CATSRDVRDRETQYF

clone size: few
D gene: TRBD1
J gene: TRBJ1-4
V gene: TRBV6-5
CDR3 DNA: TGTGCCAGCGCGACAGGGAGGGATGAAAAACTGTTTTTT
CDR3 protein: CASATGRDEKLFF

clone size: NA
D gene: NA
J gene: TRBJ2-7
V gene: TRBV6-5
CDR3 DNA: TGTGCCAGCGCCCGAGGGGGGGGGCGGAACGAGCAGTACTTC
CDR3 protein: CASARGGGRNEQYF

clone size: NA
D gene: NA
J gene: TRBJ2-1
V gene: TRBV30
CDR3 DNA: TGTGCCTGGAGTCAGGATACCGGTTATGAGCAGTTCTTC
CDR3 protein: CAWSQDTGYEQFF

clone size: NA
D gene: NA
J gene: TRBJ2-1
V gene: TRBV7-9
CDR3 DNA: TGTGCCAGCAGCTTAGTAACGGCCCATGAGCAGTTCTTC
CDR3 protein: CASSLVTAHEQFF

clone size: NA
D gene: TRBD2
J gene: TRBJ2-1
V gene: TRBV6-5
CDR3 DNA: TGTGCCAGCAGGGGGCTAGCGGGAGGCTACAATGAGCAGTTCTTC
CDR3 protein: CASRGLAGGYNEQFF

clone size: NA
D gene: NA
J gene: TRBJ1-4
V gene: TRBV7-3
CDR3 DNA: TGTGCCAGCAGCTTAAGTGGGCAGGCGAATGAAAAACTGTTTTTT
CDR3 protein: CASSLSGQANEKLFF

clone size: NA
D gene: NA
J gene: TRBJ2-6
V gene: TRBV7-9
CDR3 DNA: TGTGCCACAGGTCTGTGGGGGTCCGGGGCCAACGTCCTGACTTTC
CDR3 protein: CATGLWGSGANVLTF

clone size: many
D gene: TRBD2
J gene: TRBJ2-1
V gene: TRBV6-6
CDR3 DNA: TGTGCCAGCAGTTATAGCGGGAACTCCTACAATGAGCAGTTCTTC
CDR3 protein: CASSYSGNSYNEQFF

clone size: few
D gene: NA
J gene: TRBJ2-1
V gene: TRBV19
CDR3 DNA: TGTGCCAGTAGTCGGCGGGAATCCTACAATGAGCAGTTCTTC
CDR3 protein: CASSRRESYNEQFF

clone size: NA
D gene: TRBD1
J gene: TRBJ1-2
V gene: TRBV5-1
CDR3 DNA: TGCGCCAGCAGCGTCCCGGGACAGCCATATGGCTACACCTTC
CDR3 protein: CASSVPGQPYGYTF

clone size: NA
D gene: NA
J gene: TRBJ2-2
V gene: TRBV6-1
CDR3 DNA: TGTGCCAGCAGTGAAGTCGTAGTGGTACCCGGGGAGCTGTTTTTT
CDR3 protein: CASSEVVVVPGELFF

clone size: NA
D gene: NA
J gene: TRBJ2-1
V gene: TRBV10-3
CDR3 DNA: TGTGCCATCAGTCAGACCGGGCGGGCAATCAATGAGCAGTTCTTC
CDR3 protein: CAISQTGRAINEQFF

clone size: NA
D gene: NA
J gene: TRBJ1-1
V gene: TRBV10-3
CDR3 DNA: TGTGCCATCAGGGGAGGGAGTAACACTGAAGCTTTCTTT
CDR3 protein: CAIRGGSNTEAFF

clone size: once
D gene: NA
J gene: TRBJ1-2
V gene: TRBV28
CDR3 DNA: TGTGCCTCCAGCCTAGGGGCTCCAGGTGGCTACACCTTC
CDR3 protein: CASSLGAPGGYTF

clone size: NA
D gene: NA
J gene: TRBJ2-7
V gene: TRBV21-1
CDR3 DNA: TGTGCCAGCAGCAATAGGGAGTACTCCTACGAGCAGTACTTC
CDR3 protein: CASSNREYSYEQYF

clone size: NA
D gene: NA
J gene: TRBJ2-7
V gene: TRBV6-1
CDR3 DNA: TGTGCCAGCAGTGAACCGGGACGGGCCTACGAGCAGTACTTC
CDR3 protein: CASSEPGRAYEQYF

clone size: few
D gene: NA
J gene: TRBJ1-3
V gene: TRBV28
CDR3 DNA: TGTGCCAGCAGGGTCTCTGGAAACACCATATATTTT
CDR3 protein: CASRVSGNTIYF

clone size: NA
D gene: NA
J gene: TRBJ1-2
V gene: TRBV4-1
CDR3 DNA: TGCGCCAGCAGCCGAACGGGTTCAGAGACGGATGGCTACACCTTC
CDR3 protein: CASSRTGSETDGYTF

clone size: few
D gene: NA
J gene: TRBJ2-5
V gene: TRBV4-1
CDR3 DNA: TGCGCCAGCAGCCGGAGGGTGGGAGCCGTACAAGAGACCCAGTACTTC
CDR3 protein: CASSRRVGAVQETQYF

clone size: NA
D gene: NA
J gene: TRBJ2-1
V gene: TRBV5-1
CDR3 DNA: TGCGCCAGCAGCTCCCGGGGGACGATGTTCGATGAGCAGTTCTTC
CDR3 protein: CASSSRGTMFDEQFF

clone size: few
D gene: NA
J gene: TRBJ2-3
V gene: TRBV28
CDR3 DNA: TGTGCCAGTATAGGGTTAACAACAGATACGCAGTATTTT
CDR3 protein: CASIGLTTDTQYF

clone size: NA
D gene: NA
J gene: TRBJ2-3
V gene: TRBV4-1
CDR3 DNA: TGCGCCAGCAGCCAGGATACCGAGGGGCGGTTCGGTTATACGCAGTATTTT
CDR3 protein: CASSQDTEGRFGYTQYF

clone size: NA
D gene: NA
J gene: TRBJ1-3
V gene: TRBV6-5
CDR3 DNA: TGTGCCAGCAGTTTACGACAAGCTGGAAACACCATATATTTT
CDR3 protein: CASSLRQAGNTIYF

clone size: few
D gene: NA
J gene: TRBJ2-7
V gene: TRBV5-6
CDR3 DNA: TGTGCCAGCAGCTTGGGTAGGGGTCTGGAGCAGTACTTC
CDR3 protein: CASSLGRGLEQYF

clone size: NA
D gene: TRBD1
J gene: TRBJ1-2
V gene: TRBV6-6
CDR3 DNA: TGTGCCAGCAGCCGTCAGGGGGCCTATGGCTACACCTTC
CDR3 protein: CASSRQGAYGYTF

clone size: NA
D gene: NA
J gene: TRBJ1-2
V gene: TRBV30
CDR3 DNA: TGTGCCTGGCTCGTTTTGGGGGGCACTCGCTATGGCTACACCTTC
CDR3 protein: CAWLVLGGTRYGYTF

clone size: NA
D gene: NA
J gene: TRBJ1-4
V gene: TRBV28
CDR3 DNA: TGTGCCAGCAGTTCACCGGCCCTAGGAAAACTGTTTTTT
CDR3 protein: CASSSPALGKLFF

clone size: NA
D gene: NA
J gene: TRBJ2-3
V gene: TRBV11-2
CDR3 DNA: TGTGCCAGCAGCTTAGTTCAGAGAGGAGATACGCAGTATTTT
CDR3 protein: CASSLVQRGDTQYF

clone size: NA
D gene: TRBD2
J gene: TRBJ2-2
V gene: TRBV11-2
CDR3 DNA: TGTGCCAGCAGACCGTGGGGGAGGGTCGTTAACACCGGGGAGCTGTTTTTT
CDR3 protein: CASRPWGRVVNTGELFF

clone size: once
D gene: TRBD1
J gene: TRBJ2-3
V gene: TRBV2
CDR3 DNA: TGTGCCAGCAGTGCCCGGACAGGGGTTGCAGATACGCAGTATTTT
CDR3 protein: CASSARTGVADTQYF

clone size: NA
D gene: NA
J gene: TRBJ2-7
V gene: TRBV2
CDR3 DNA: TGTGCCAGCAGTGCTGGACCAACACGGGGCGAGCAGTACTTC
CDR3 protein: CASSAGPTRGEQYF

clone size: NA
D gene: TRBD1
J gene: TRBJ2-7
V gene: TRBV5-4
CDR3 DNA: TGTGCCAGCAGCTTTGGGACAGGGGGCGGGGAGCAGTACTTC
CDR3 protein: CASSFGTGGGEQYF

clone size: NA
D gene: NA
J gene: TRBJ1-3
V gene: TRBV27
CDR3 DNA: TGTGCCAGCAGTTTATCGGCCTTCTCTGGAAACACCATATATTTT
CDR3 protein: CASSLSAFSGNTIYF

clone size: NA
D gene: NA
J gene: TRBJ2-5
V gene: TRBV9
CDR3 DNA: TGTGCCAGCAGCCCCCGGGGCGGACGAGAGACCCAGTACTTC
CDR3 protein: CASSPRGGRETQYF

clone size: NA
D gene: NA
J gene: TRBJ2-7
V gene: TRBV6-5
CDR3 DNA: TGTGCCAGCAGCCCTTCGATGGCGTCCTACGAGCAGTACTTC
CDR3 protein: CASSPSMASYEQYF

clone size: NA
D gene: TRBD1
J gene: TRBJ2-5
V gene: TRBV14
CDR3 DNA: TGTGCCAGCAGCCGACAGGGGCGCCCCGGGGCCCAGTACTTC
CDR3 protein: CASSRQGRPGAQYF

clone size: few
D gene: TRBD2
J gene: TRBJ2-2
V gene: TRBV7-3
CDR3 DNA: TGTGCCAGCAGCCCGCAGGGACTAGCGGGGGACACCGGGGAGCTGTTTTTT
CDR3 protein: CASSPQGLAGDTGELFF

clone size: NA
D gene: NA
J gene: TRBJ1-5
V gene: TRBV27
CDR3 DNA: TGTGCCAGCAGTCTCAAACCCTCAGGGGCCCAGCCCCAGCATTTT
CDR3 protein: CASSLKPSGAQPQHF

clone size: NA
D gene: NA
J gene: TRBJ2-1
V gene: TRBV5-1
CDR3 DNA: TGCGCCAGCAGCTTTTACCCGAGCTCCTACAATGAGCAGTTCTTC
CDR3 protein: CASSFYPSSYNEQFF

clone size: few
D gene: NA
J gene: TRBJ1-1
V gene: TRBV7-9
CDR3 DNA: TGTGCCAGCAGCTTAGCCGACAAGCACACTGAAGCTTTCTTT
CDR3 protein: CASSLADKHTEAFF

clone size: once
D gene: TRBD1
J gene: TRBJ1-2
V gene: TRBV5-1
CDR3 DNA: TGCGCCAGCAGCTTGGTGGGACAGAACTATGGCTACACCTTC
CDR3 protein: CASSLVGQNYGYTF

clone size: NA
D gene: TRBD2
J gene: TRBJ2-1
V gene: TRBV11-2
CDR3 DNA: TGTGCCAGCAGCTACTCGGCTAGCGGGAGACAATCAGTAGGTGAGCAGTTCTTC
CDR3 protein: CASSYSASGRQSVGEQFF